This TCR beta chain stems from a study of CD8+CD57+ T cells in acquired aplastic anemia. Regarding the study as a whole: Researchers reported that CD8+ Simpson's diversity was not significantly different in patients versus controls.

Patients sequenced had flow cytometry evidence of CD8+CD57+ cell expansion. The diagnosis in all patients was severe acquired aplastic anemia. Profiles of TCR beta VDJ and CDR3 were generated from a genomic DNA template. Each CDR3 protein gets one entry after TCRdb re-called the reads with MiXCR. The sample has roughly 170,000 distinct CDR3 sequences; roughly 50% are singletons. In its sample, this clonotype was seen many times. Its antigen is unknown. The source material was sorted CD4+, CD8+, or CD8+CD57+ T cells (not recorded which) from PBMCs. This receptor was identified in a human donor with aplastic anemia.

The CDR3 coding sequence is TGTGCCAGCAGATCCCCAACATGGAACGGGGAGCTGTTTTTT. Its protein product is CASRSPTWNGELFF. This chain links TRBV12-3 or TRBV12-4 with TRBJ2-2; D unclear. V was pared by 6 bases and J by 7 bases, with 15 bases between. The length of the CDR3 is 14 residues.